The present T cell receptor beta chain was sequenced within a study of control samples from healthy donors and cancer patients. This clone was recorded only once. Trimming pared 5 bases from V and 0 bases from J, leaving 11 bases between. Germline loops: CDR1 SGHTA, CDR2 FQGNSA. This CDR3 spans 15 amino acids. Here immunoSEQ multiplex PCR was the method, and the copy in TCRdb shows in-frame clones only, minus some. The repertoire consists of roughly 59,000 clones, with more than 85% occurring once and the leading ten covering 1.5% to 2%. The rearrangement uses TRBV7-2 and TRBJ1-5, with unresolved D. The material sequenced was PBMCs. This receptor was identified in a man aged 40-49 years with colorectal cancer. In DNA form, the CDR3 reads TGTGCCAGCAGCGCGAGGCCAGATAGCAATCAGCCCCAGCATTTT. Translated: CASSARPDSNQPQHF.